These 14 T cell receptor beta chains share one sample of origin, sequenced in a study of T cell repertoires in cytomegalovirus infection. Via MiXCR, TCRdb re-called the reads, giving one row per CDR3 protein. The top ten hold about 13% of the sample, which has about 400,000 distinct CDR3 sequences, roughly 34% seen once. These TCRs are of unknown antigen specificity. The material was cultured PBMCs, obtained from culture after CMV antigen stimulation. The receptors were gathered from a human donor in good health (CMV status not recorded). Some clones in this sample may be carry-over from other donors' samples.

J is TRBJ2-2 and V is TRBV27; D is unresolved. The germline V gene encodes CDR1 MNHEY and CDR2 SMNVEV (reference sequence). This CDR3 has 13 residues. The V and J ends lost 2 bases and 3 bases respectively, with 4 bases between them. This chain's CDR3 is CASSLPHTGELFF. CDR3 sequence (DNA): TGTGCCAGCAGTTTACCCCACACCGGGGAGCTGTTTTTT.

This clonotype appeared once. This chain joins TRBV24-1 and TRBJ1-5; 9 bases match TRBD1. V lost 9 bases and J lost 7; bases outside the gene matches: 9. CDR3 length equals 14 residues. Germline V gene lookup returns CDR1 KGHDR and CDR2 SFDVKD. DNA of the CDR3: TGTGCCACCGGAGGGACAGGGTCCTTACAGCCCCAGCATTTT. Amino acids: CATGGTGSLQPQHF.

The CDR3: CASTTTGFTEAFF. In nucleotides, the CDR3 is TGTGCCAGCACCACCACGGGGTTCACTGAAGCTTTCTTT. The rearrangement uses TRBV18 and TRBJ1-1; D is unclear. Germline V gene sequence: CDR1 KGHSH, CDR2 LQKENI. Deletions cut 8 bases from V and 4 bases from J, with 14 bases between. The CDR3 runs to 13 residues.

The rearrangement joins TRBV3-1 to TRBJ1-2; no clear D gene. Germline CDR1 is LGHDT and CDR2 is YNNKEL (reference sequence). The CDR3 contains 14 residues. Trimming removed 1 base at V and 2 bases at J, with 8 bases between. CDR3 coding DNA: TGTGCCAGCAGCCAAGCCGGGCGGAACTATGGCTACACCTTC. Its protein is CASSQAGRNYGYTF.

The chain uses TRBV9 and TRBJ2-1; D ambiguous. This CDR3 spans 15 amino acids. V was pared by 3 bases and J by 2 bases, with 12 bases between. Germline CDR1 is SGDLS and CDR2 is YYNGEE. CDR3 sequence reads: CASSGVVGTYNEQFF. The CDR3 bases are TGTGCCAGCAGCGGAGTGGTCGGAACCTACAATGAGCAGTTCTTC.

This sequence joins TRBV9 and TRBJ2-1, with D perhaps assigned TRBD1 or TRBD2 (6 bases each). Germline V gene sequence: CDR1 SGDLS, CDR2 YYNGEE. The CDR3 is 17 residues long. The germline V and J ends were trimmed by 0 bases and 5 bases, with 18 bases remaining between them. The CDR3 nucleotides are TGTGCCAGCAGCGTAGAATCGGGGGCGCGGGTTCACAATGAGCAGTTCTTC. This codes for CASSVESGARVHNEQFF.

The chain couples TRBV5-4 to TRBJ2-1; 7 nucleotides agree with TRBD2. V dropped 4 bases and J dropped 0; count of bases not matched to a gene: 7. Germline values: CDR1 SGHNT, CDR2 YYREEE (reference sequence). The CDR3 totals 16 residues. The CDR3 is CASSAGLESSYNEQFF. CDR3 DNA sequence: TGTGCCAGCAGCGCCGGACTAGAGAGCTCCTACAATGAGCAGTTCTTC.

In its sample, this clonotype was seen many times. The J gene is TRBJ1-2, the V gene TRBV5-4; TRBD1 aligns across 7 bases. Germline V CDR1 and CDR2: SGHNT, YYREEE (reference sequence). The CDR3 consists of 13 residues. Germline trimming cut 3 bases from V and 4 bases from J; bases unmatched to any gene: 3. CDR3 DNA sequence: TGTGCCAGCAGCTCAGGGGGTGGCTATGGCTACACCTTC. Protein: CASSSGGGYGYTF.

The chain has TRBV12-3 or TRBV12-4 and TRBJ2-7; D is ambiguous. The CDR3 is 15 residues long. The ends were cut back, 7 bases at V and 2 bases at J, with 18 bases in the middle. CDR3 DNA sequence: TGTGCCAGCACGGTGGACGGCACCGCTACCTACGAGCAGTACTTC. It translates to CASTVDGTATYEQYF.

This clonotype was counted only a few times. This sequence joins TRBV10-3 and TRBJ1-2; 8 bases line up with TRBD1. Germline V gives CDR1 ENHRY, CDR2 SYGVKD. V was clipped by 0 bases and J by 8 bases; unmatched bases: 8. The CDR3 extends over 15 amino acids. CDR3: CAISESLQGEAGYTF. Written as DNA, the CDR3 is TGTGCCATCAGTGAGTCTTTACAGGGGGAGGCCGGCTACACCTTC.

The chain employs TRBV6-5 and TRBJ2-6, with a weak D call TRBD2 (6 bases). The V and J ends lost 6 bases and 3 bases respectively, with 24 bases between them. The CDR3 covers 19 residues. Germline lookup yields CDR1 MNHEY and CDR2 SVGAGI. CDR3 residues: CASRPRRGTGSIGANVLTF. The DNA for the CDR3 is TGTGCCAGCAGACCGCGACGCGGGACCGGATCAATTGGGGCCAACGTCCTGACTTTC.

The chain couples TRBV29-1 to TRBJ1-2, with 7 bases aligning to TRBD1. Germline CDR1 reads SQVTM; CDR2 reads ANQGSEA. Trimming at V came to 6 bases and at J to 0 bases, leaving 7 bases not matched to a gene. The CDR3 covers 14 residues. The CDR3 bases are TGCAGCGTAGCCACACAGGGGACTAACTATGGCTACACCTTC. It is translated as CSVATQGTNYGYTF.

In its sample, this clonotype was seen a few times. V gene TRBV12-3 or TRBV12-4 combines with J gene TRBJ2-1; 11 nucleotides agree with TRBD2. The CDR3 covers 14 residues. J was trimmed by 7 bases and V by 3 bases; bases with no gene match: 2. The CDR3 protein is CASSFGLAGNEQFF. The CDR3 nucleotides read TGTGCCAGCAGTTTCGGACTAGCGGGTAATGAGCAGTTCTTC.

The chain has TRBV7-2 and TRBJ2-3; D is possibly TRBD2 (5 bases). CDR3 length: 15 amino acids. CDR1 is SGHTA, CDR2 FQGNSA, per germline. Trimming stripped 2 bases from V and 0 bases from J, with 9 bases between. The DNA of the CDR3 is TGTGCCAGCAGCTTAATCAGGACTAGCACAGATACGCAGTATTTT. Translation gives CASSLIRTSTDTQYF.